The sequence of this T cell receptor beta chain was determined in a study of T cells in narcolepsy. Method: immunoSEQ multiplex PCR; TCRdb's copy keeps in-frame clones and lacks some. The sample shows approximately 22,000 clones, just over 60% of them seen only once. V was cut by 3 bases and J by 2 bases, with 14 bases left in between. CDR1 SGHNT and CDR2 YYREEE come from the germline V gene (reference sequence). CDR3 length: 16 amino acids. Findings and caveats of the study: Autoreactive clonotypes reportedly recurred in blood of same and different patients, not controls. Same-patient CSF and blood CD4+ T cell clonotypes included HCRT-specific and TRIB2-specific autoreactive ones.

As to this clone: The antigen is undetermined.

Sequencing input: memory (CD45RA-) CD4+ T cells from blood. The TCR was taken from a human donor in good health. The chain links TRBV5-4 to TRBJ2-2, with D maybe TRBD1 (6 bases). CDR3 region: CASSSRTASNTGELFF. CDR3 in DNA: TGTGCCAGCAGCTCCCGGACAGCGAGTAACACCGGGGAGCTGTTTTTT.